The 30 T cell receptor beta chains listed next were all sequenced from one sample in a study of Tregs in tolerant kidney transplant recipients (dated by TCRdb to the late 2010s). The time point label here, explained by the study, means: blood sample drawn before combined kidney and bone marrow transplant. Receptor libraries were prepared by the immunoSEQ multiplex PCR assay. TCRdb mirrors the immuneACCESS table, restricted to in-frame sequences. Some clones are absent from its copies; in checked studies, under half trace to an unresolved V gene, and the reason for the others is unknown. For this sample the table gives tens of thousands of clones, of which less than 95% were detected only once. Roughly 0.35% of the sample is in the top ten clones. Sequencing was performed on Tregs from blood, taken before the transplant. All receptors come from a human donor who received a combined kidney and bone marrow transplant.

The chain carries TRBV5-1 and TRBJ2-2; the D gene is possibly TRBD2 (6 bases). CDR1 is SGHRS, CDR2 YFSETQ, per germline. The CDR3 totals 14 residues. V was cut by 5 bases and J by 2 bases, with 10 bases left in between. The CDR3, as DNA: TGCGCCAGCAGGACCGGACTAAACACCGGGGAGCTGTTTTTT. Protein: CASRTGLNTGELFF.

The chain couples TRBV5-1 to TRBJ2-7; tentative D call: TRBD2 (6 bases). The CDR3 loop spans 14 amino acids. The V and J ends lost 0 bases and 2 bases respectively, with 9 bases between them. Germline assignment: CDR1 SGHRS and CDR2 YFSETQ. The CDR3 bases are TGCGCCAGCAGCTTGGGAGGCGGGACCTACGAGCAGTACTTC. It specifies CASSLGGGTYEQYF.

This clone was seen just once. The chain couples TRBV28 to TRBJ1-2; D is unresolved. The germline gives CDR1 MDHEN, CDR2 SYDVKM. There are 14 residues in the CDR3. Between the trimmed V and J ends, which lost 6 bases and 0 bases, there was a span of 11 bases. This CDR3 is CASRPPAANYGYTF. Here the CDR3 DNA reads TGTGCCAGCAGGCCCCCAGCGGCTAACTATGGCTACACCTTC.

The CDR3: CASSGSSYNEQFF. The CDR3 DNA reads as TGTGCCAGTAGCGGGAGCTCCTACAATGAGCAGTTCTTC. The rearrangement joins TRBV5-6 to TRBJ2-1; the match to TRBD2 covers 9 bases. V was clipped by 8 bases and J by 0 bases; unmatched bases: 0. The V gene's germline CDR1 is SGHDT and CDR2 YYEEEE. The CDR3 sequence is 13 residues long.

V usage is TRBV11-2 and J usage is TRBJ2-2; 12 bases align to TRBD2. This CDR3 comprises 16 residues. Germline-derived CDR1 and CDR2 are SGHAT and FQNNGV. Losses at the gene ends were 5 bases for V and 7 bases for J; bases not matched to a gene: 8. The CDR3 loop is CASSRGLAGKVGELFF. CDR3 sequence (DNA): TGTGCCAGCAGCCGAGGACTAGCGGGAAAGGTCGGGGAGCTGTTTTTT.

The chain joins TRBV30 to TRBJ2-1, with D possibly being TRBD2 (5 bases). The germline V and J ends were trimmed by 3 bases and 6 bases, with 18 bases remaining between them. This CDR3 comprises 15 residues. Per germline, CDR1 GTSNPN and CDR2 SVGIG (reference sequence). DNA for the CDR3: TGTGCCTGGAGGAGGGAACTCCACTGGGGCAATGAGCAGTTCTTC. Its translation is CAWRRELHWGNEQFF.

J is TRBJ2-5 and V is TRBV6-6, with D perhaps being TRBD1 or TRBD2 (5 bases each). The CDR3 runs to 16 residues. CDR1 and CDR2 (germline): MNHNY, SVGAGI (reference sequence). V dropped 6 bases and J dropped 5 bases, with 22 bases sitting between them. CDR3: CASSRDLVGEGETQYF. The CDR3 nucleotides read TGTGCCAGCAGCCGGGATCTAGTGGGGGAAGGGGAGACCCAGTACTTC.

The V and J genes are TRBV10-1 and TRBJ2-5; TRBD2 agrees at 9 bases. V lost 4 bases, J lost 5 bases, and 8 bases stayed unmatched. The CDR3 length is 15 residues. Germline-derived CDR1 and CDR2 are WNHNN and SYGVQD (reference sequence). CDR3 amino acids: CASSGKAGGGETQYF. The CDR3, as DNA: TGCGCCAGCAGTGGCAAAGCGGGAGGCGGGGAGACCCAGTACTTC.

In its sample, this clone was seen a few times. This sequence joins TRBV6-6 and TRBJ1-2; no firm D call. Germline V gene lookup returns CDR1 MNHNY and CDR2 SVGAGI (reference sequence). Trimming stripped 2 bases from V and 3 bases from J, with 10 bases between. The length of the CDR3 is 14 residues. In DNA form, the CDR3 reads TGTGCCAGCAGTTACGGTTCGGCCGACTATGGCTACACCTTC. Translating gives CASSYGSADYGYTF.

V is TRBV7-6 and J is TRBJ2-3, with TRBD1 matching 8 bases. Germline V lookup: CDR1 SGHVS, CDR2 FNYEAQ. The CDR3 sequence is 16 residues long. The V segment lost 5 bases and the J segment 0 bases; nucleotides outside the gene matches: 7. The CDR3 sequence is CASSPQGAVSTDTQYF. In DNA form, the CDR3 reads TGTGCCAGCAGCCCTCAGGGGGCGGTCAGCACAGATACGCAGTATTTT.

The chain joins TRBV7-2 to TRBJ1-2; D ambiguous. This CDR3 has 12 residues. Per the germline V gene, CDR1 is SGHTA and CDR2 is FQGNSA. V was clipped by 1 base and J by 7 bases, with 7 bases between them. The CDR3 loop is CASSLDIGGYTF. The CDR3 DNA is TGTGCCAGCAGCTTAGACATTGGTGGCTACACCTTC.

The rearrangement joins TRBV4-2 to TRBJ2-6, with D unresolved. From germline, CDR1 is LGHNA and CDR2 YNFKEQ. The CDR3 loop spans 17 amino acids. V lost 1 base and J lost 1, with 11 bases in between. In DNA form, the CDR3 reads TGTGCCAGCAGCCAAGGGGTCTACAGTTCTGGGGCCAACGTCCTGACTTTC. Translation gives CASSQGVYSSGANVLTF.

This clone showed up just a few times. The CDR3 spells CASSLVIGSSTDTQYF. The CDR3 coding sequence is TGTGCCAGCAGCTTAGTGATAGGGTCTAGCACAGATACGCAGTATTTT. The V gene is TRBV7-9, the J gene TRBJ2-3, with D unclear. Trimming took 1 base from V and 0 from J, leaving 11 bases between them. Germline V gives CDR1 SEHNR, CDR2 FQNEAQ (reference sequence). The CDR3 is 16 amino acids. Complete variable domain (other parts from reference TRBV7-9 and TRBJ2-3): DTGVSQNPRHKITKRGQNVTFRCDPISEHNRLYWYRQTLGQGPEFLTYFQNEAQLEKSRLLSDRFSAERPKGSFSTLEIQRTEQGDSAMYLCASSLVIGSSTDTQYFGPGTRLTVL.

This chain joins TRBV7-2 and TRBJ2-4, with a tentative D call TRBD2 (6 bases). Trimming removed 0 bases from V and 3 bases from J, with 6 bases in between. CDR1 is SGHTA, CDR2 FQGNSA, per germline. The CDR3 contains 14 residues. The CDR3 sequence: CASSLAGSKNIQYF. The CDR3 coding sequence is TGTGCCAGCAGCTTAGCCGGGAGCAAAAACATTCAGTACTTC.

The chain uses TRBV5-1 and TRBJ2-2; D perhaps matches TRBD2 (6 bases). Germline CDR1 is SGHRS and CDR2 is YFSETQ. The length of the CDR3 is 13 residues. V dropped 2 bases and J dropped 5 bases, with 7 bases sitting between them. The CDR3 spells CASSFLATGELFF. The CDR3 DNA is TGCGCCAGCAGCTTCCTAGCGACCGGGGAGCTGTTTTTT. The full variable domain, its missing parts supplied by reference TRBV5-1 and TRBJ2-2, is KAGVTQTPRYLIKTRGQQVTLSCSPISGHRSVSWYQQTPGQGLQFLFEYFSETQRNKGNFPGRFSGRQFSNSRSEMNVSTLELGDSALYLCASSFLATGELFFGEGSRLTVL.

CDR3 sequence: CASGLGDSLYGYTF. The CDR3 nucleotides are TGTGCTAGTGGTTTGGGCGACAGCCTCTATGGCTACACCTTC. V usage is TRBV12-5 and J usage is TRBJ1-2; D perhaps matches TRBD1 (5 bases). Germline V CDR1 and CDR2: LGHNT, FRNRAP. This CDR3 region has 14 residues. V lost 1 base and J lost 4, with 10 bases in between.

The chain employs TRBV15 and TRBJ2-1, with TRBD2 identical over 8 bases. The CDR3 is made up of 16 amino acids. The V and J ends lost 5 bases and 7 bases, in that order; junction bases with no gene match: 13. Germline V CDR1 and CDR2: LNHNV, YYDKDF (reference sequence). The CDR3 nucleotides are TGTGCCACCAGCCACCCCCAAGCGGGAGACGGAAATGAGCAGTTCTTC. Translation gives CATSHPQAGDGNEQFF.

CDR3 sequence (DNA): TGCGCCAGCAGTGTCCTTAGCGGGAGTAAAGATACGCAGTATTTT. Residues: CASSVLSGSKDTQYF. The gene calls are TRBV10-2 and TRBJ2-3; the match to TRBD2 covers 9 bases. This CDR3 has 15 amino acids. The ends lost 4 bases at V and 5 bases at J; junction bases unmatched: 7. Germline V CDR1 and CDR2: WSHSY, SAAADI.

This clone was observed a few times. The genes are TRBV11-3 and TRBJ2-3; D may be TRBD2 (6 bases). This CDR3 contains 14 residues. CDR1 and CDR2 from the germline V gene are SGHNT and YENEEA. The V end lost 5 bases, the J end lost 6 bases, and 15 bases lay between the germline ends. In nucleotides, the CDR3 is TGTGCCAGCAGCCTAAGCGGGTTGGGGGATACGCAGTATTTT. It specifies CASSLSGLGDTQYF.

V is TRBV6-1 and J is TRBJ2-7, with TRBD1 matching over 10 bases. CDR3 size: 15 residues. The germline gives CDR1 MNHNS, CDR2 SASEGT. The V and J ends lost 1 base and 9 bases, in that order; junction bases with no gene match: 9. CDR3 in amino acids: CASSEGGTGVTGQYF. Here the CDR3 DNA reads TGTGCCAGCAGTGAAGGAGGGACAGGGGTTACAGGGCAGTACTTC.

This clone was picked up one time. The chain recombines TRBV2 with TRBJ2-6; D is possibly TRBD1 (5 bases). Germline CDR1 reads SNHLY; CDR2 reads FYNNEI. Trimming took 5 bases from V and 0 from J, leaving 8 bases between them. CDR3 length equals 15 residues. The CDR3 bases are TGTGCCAGCAGTCAAGACAGCTCTGGGGCCAACGTCCTGACTTTC. Translated, it gives CASSQDSSGANVLTF.

The chain uses TRBV7-9 and TRBJ2-3, with 14 nucleotides matching TRBD2. With 3 bases clipped from V and 5 bases from J, the junction kept 4 bases outside the gene matches. In germline, CDR1 is SEHNR, CDR2 FQNEAQ (reference sequence). The CDR3 runs 16 residues. CDR3 in amino acids: CASSLGLAGVIDTQYF. CDR3 coding DNA: TGTGCCAGCAGCTTGGGACTAGCGGGAGTGATAGATACGCAGTATTTT.

A word on this clone: Different DNA sequences within this sample yield the same CDR3. The chain combines TRBV6-6 with TRBJ1-2; D call uncertain. Trimming took 5 bases from V and 5 from J, leaving 18 bases between them. This CDR3 is 15 amino acids long. Germline V CDR1 and CDR2: MNHNY, SVGAGI (reference sequence). CDR3 in DNA: TGTGCCAGCAGTGAGGGTGGGCCACGGCTTTATGGCTACACCTTC. Protein product: CASSEGGPRLYGYTF.

This chain joins TRBV4-3 and TRBJ2-2, with TRBD2 identical over 8 bases. The CDR3 is 16 amino acids. V gave up 1 base and J gave up 6 bases; unmatched junction bases: 7. Germline V lookup: CDR1 LGHNA, CDR2 YSLEER. The CDR3 nucleotides are TGCGCCAGCAGCCAAGTGACGGGAGGGGGTCCCGGGGAGCTGTTTTTT. This translates into CASSQVTGGGPGELFF.

The V and J genes are TRBV11-2 and TRBJ2-7, with D unclear. Trimming removed 5 bases at V and 5 bases at J, with 19 bases between. Germline values: CDR1 SGHAT, CDR2 FQNNGV. The CDR3 is 15 residues long. The CDR3 DNA sequence: TGTGCCAGCAGCACCCCCAGGAACCCTTTACACGAGCAGTACTTC. Its translation is CASSTPRNPLHEQYF.

The chain couples TRBV7-2 to TRBJ2-3, with a weak D call TRBD2 (5 bases). The CDR3 runs 14 residues. Trimming pared 5 bases from V and 2 bases from J, leaving 11 bases between. Per the germline V gene, CDR1 is SGHTA and CDR2 is FQGNSA. CDR3 region: CASSPGNPTDTQYF. The CDR3 DNA is TGTGCCAGCAGCCCGGGAAATCCCACAGATACGCAGTATTTT. The complete variable domain, with remaining parts taken from reference TRBV7-2 and TRBJ2-3, reads GAGVSQSPSNKVTEKGKDVELRCDPISGHTALYWYRQSLGQGLEFLIYFQGNSAPDKSGLPSDRFSAERTGGSVSTLTIQRTQQEDSAVYLCASSPGNPTDTQYFGPGTRLTVL.

The chain carries TRBV6-5 and TRBJ2-2, with TRBD1 matching 8 bases. The germline CDR1 and CDR2 sequences are MNHEY and SVGAGI. V dropped 6 bases and J dropped 6; count of bases not matched to a gene: 3. The CDR3 extends over 13 amino acids. In DNA, the CDR3 is TGTGCCAGCAGAGAACAGGGGGCCGGGGAGCTGTTTTTT. Protein: CASREQGAGELFF.

This clone was picked up one time. The rearrangement joins TRBV4-2 to TRBJ1-3; maybe TRBD1 (5 bases). CDR1 is LGHNA, CDR2 YNFKEQ, per germline. V shed 3 bases and J shed 0 bases, with 12 bases lying between them. This CDR3 has 16 amino acids. The CDR3, as DNA: TGTGCCAGCAGCCATCAAGACAGCCACTCTGGAAACACCATATATTTT. Residues: CASSHQDSHSGNTIYF.

The V and J genes are TRBV6-6 and TRBJ1-5; 8 positions agree with TRBD1. V lost 0 bases and J lost 2; bases outside the gene matches: 0. Germline V gene data show CDR1 as MNHNY and CDR2 as SVGAGI (reference sequence). The CDR3 is 15 residues long. The CDR3 region is CASSYSTGGNQPQHF. In DNA, the CDR3 is TGTGCCAGCAGTTACTCGACAGGGGGCAATCAGCCCCAGCATTTT.

This chain joins TRBV28 and TRBJ1-3; a weak D match, TRBD1 (5 bases). Germline loops: CDR1 MDHEN, CDR2 SYDVKM. This CDR3 comprises 14 residues. The germline V and J ends were trimmed by 8 bases and 2 bases, with 13 bases remaining between them. CDR3 nucleotides: TGTGCCAGCGTGGATGACAGAGCTGGAAACACCATATATTTT. As protein: CASVDDRAGNTIYF.